This is a list of T cell receptor beta chains from one sample in a study of OX40 agonist ivuxolimab in advanced cancers. TCRdb keeps only in-frame clones here, not all; method: immunoSEQ multiplex PCR. The table shows roughly 70,000 clones, with 88% occurring only once. The sample consisted of CD4+ or CD8+ T cells sorted from blood, taken in a trial of the OX40 agonist ivuxolimab. The receptors here all came from an adult with an advanced solid tumor such as melanoma, head and neck, liver or kidney cancer. Each CDR3 is given without its conserved first and last residue.

V: TRBV18; J: TRBJ2-1; CDR3: ASSPGTSSYNEQF
V: TRBV5-4; J: TRBJ2-2; CDR3: ASSLNGMNTGELF
V: TRBV7-2; J: TRBJ2-2; CDR3: ASTPGLVGGGTGELF
V: TRBV4-3; J: TRBJ1-2; CDR3: ASSQAADRPYGYT
V: TRBV4-2; J: TRBJ2-3; CDR3: ASSRQAGAPSTDTQY
V: TRBV28; J: TRBJ2-7; CDR3: ASSSSGGAYEQY
V: TRBV5-1; J: TRBJ2-2; CDR3: ASSRGGPSTGELF
V: TRBV29-1; J: TRBJ2-5; CDR3: SVEGYRGRETQY
V: TRBV4-2; J: TRBJ1-2; CDR3: ASSQGSSNYGYT
V: TRBV11-2; J: TRBJ2-3; CDR3: ASSPTESGFTDTQY
V: TRBV30; J: TRBJ1-2; CDR3: AWISVTYGYT
V: TRBV7-9; J: TRBJ1-1; CDR3: ASRRDRPISSSF
V: TRBV4-3; J: TRBJ1-1; CDR3: ASSQVGGNTEAF
V: TRBV7-9; J: TRBJ2-1; CDR3: ASSPIGGPSYNEQF
V: TRBV14; J: TRBJ2-7; CDR3: ASSPWGYEQY
V: TRBV2; J: TRBJ2-2; CDR3: ASSVRQGGTGELF
V: TRBV7-9; J: TRBJ1-5; CDR3: ASSLSGTIQPQH
V: TRBV21-1; J: TRBJ2-5; CDR3: ASITQGRETQY
V: TRBV10-1; J: TRBJ1-1; CDR3: ASSESRATEAF
V: TRBV7-3; J: TRBJ2-2; CDR3: ASSRPPGQGATGELF
V: TRBV7-2; J: TRBJ1-6; CDR3: ASSPRVGGRSPLH
V: TRBV19; J: TRBJ2-5; CDR3: ASSSFETRGTQY
V: TRBV18; J: TRBJ1-3; CDR3: ASSQGTGTSGNTIY
V: TRBV28; J: TRBJ1-2; CDR3: ASSYGFYGYT
V: TRBV29-1; J: TRBJ1-4; CDR3: SVVRSPNEKLF
V: TRBV11-2; J: TRBJ2-5; CDR3: ASSVTGVDKETQY
V: TRBV9; J: TRBJ1-1; CDR3: ASSNQGARPTEAF
V: TRBV29-1; J: TRBJ2-5; CDR3: SVASGVETQY
V: TRBV7-3; J: TRBJ1-2; CDR3: ASKSPGGGYT
V: TRBV2; J: TRBJ1-5; CDR3: ASSSQRSNQPQH
V: TRBV19; J: TRBJ2-2; CDR3: ASSAYLTGVGGELF
V: TRBV7-2; J: TRBJ2-1; CDR3: ASSFAQRDEQF
V: TRBV11-2; J: TRBJ2-7; CDR3: ASSLRLRLAAYEQY
V: TRBV18; J: TRBJ2-1; CDR3: ASSPESYNEQF
V: TRBV11-2; J: TRBJ2-5; CDR3: ASSFGVGETQY
V: TRBV5-1; J: TRBJ1-2; CDR3: ASSPDGPAYGYT
V: TRBV7-2; J: TRBJ1-3; CDR3: ASSLAGGNSGNTIY
V: TRBV2; J: TRBJ2-2; CDR3: ASRVSGGITGELF
V: TRBV7-9; J: TRBJ2-5; CDR3: ASSLDLTGLTAETQY
V: TRBV9; J: TRBJ1-1; CDR3: ASSAGTEAF
V: TRBV7-2; J: TRBJ2-5; CDR3: ASSHRAEVRETQY
V: TRBV4-2; J: TRBJ1-6; CDR3: ASSQDPSGAHSPLH
V: TRBV2; J: TRBJ1-2; CDR3: ASSERQVYGYT
V: TRBV5-1; J: TRBJ2-5; CDR3: ASSPGTGLETQY
V: TRBV5-5; J: TRBJ2-5; CDR3: ASSFKQGETQY